This T cell receptor beta chain was observed in a study of graft-versus-host responses after intestinal transplantation. Study details: Transplant types were multivisceral, liver-intestinal, or isolated intestinal. All recipients got anti-thymocyte globulin induction, then tacrolimus and steroids for 2 to 4 years. Findings of the study overall: Recipient marrow contained GvH clones, some of which appeared first in ileum or blood. The study associated peak circulating GvH clone levels with early post-transplant HvG declines.

Worth noting for this clone: Its antigen remains unknown.

The J segment lost 4 bases and the V segment lost 7 bases, leaving 8 bases of the junction unmatched. Germline V gene data show CDR1 as WSHSY and CDR2 as SAAADI. The CDR3 sequence is 15 residues long. Generated by immunoSEQ multiplex PCR, the TCRdb table keeps only in-frame clones and is missing some. This table holds 93,000 or so clones, over 85% found once. The sequence was collected from a human donor who received an intestinal transplant. The chain has TRBV10-2 and TRBJ2-5; 11 nucleotides match TRBD2. The sequencing here drew on unstimulated CD8+ T cells sorted from spleen or lymph node cells, taken before intestinal transplant. The CDR3 coding sequence is TGCGCCAGCATCTCTAGCGGGGGGTCAGGAGAGACCCAGTACTTC. Amino acids: CASISSGGSGETQYF.